This T cell receptor (beta chain) emerged from a study of shared clonotypes between healthy human individuals. Germline assignment: CDR1 MDHEN and CDR2 SYDVKM. The trim removed 4 bases at V and 3 bases at J, leaving 19 bases unmatched. The CDR3 consists of 19 residues. Only in-frame clones appear in the TCRdb table, and some are missing; sequencing was by immunoSEQ multiplex PCR. The table lists 1.4 million or so clones, about 98.5% of them singletons. The genes are TRBV28 and TRBJ2-7; 9 bases map to TRBD1. The origin of this receptor is a man between 25 and 39 years old in good health. The material sequenced was naive CD4+ T cells sorted from blood. Subset noted: CD45RA+ positively selected. As DNA, the CDR3 is TGTGCCAGCAGTTCATTCCGGGACAGGGTTCTCTGGCTCGTCTACGAGCAGTACTTC. It translates to CASSSFRDRVLWLVYEQYF.